The 25 T cell receptor beta chains listed next were all sequenced from one sample in a study of T cell clones after liver transplantation. Sequencing was performed with immunoSEQ multiplex PCR; in TCRdb, only in-frame clones are kept and a portion is missing. Counted here are more than 95,000 clones, around 86% occurring once; the ten biggest clones make up 0.85% to 1%. The sample consisted of CD4+ T cells from blood, taken before liver transplant. The source of these receptors is a human donor who received a liver transplant.

The chain has TRBV7-9 and TRBJ1-5; TRBD1 might be the D (5 bases). The CDR3 contains 14 residues. Germline V lookup: CDR1 SEHNR, CDR2 FQNEAQ (reference sequence). The V gene lost 2 bases and the J gene lost 7 bases, with 12 bases spanning the gap. The DNA for the CDR3 is TGTGCCAGCAGCTTAACCAGGGACGGCCAGCCCCAGCATTTT. It codes for CASSLTRDGQPQHF.

This sequence joins TRBV18 and TRBJ1-4; TRBD1 matches at 9 bases. V dropped 0 bases and J dropped 5; count of bases not matched to a gene: 1. Looked up from germline, CDR1 is KGHSH and CDR2 is LQKENI. The CDR3 consists of 15 residues. CDR3 protein: CASSPPGTGNEKLFF. CDR3 bases: TGTGCCAGCTCACCACCAGGGACAGGGAATGAAAAACTGTTTTTT.

In this sample, this clone turned up once. The chain carries TRBV5-6 and TRBJ2-5; tentatively, D is TRBD1 (6 bases). The J call is in doubt because the DNA end fits TRBJ2-7 better. The CDR3 runs 14 residues. CDR1 and CDR2 (germline): SGHDT, YYEEEE. The CDR3 spells CASSPQIGQYEQYF. CDR3 bases: TGTGCCAGCAGCCCACAAATCGGACAGTACGAGCAGTACTTC.

The genes are TRBV4-1 and TRBJ2-2, with 8 nucleotides matching TRBD1. With V trimmed by 4 bases and J by 5 bases, 6 bases remained unmatched. The CDR3 loop spans 15 amino acids. Germline CDR1 MGHRA, CDR2 YSYEKL. The CDR3 region is CASSLRTGQTGELFF. For the CDR3, the DNA is TGCGCCAGCAGCCTTCGGACAGGGCAAACCGGGGAGCTGTTTTTT.

The chain couples TRBV5-6 to TRBJ1-5, with D hard to call. This CDR3 region has 16 residues. Germline CDR1 reads SGHDT; CDR2 reads YYEEEE. V was clipped by 0 bases and J by 0 bases, with 10 bases between them. CDR3 sequence: CASSLGGPNSNQPQHF. Written as DNA, the CDR3 is TGTGCCAGCAGCTTGGGAGGGCCTAATAGCAATCAGCCCCAGCATTTT.

This clone came up a few times. V is TRBV30 and J is TRBJ1-5; TRBD1 aligns across 8 bases. CDR3 length equals 16 residues. Per the germline V gene, CDR1 is GTSNPN and CDR2 is SVGIG (reference sequence). Trimming cost V 5 bases and J 8 bases; bases outside gene matches: 17. This chain's CDR3 is CAWGTGGPNPIKPQHF. Written as DNA, the CDR3 is TGTGCCTGGGGGACAGGAGGCCCCAACCCAATCAAGCCCCAGCATTTT.

The rearrangement links TRBV29-1 to TRBJ2-7, with D maybe TRBD1 (5 bases). V gave up 4 bases and J gave up 4 bases, with 14 bases separating them. Germline V CDR1 and CDR2: SQVTM, ANQGSEA. The CDR3 length is 13 residues. This chain's CDR3 is CSVALTAPYEQYF. Written as DNA, the CDR3 is TGCAGCGTTGCACTGACAGCCCCTTACGAGCAGTACTTC.

This clone appeared a few times. The chain uses TRBV5-4 and TRBJ2-3; 7 nucleotides agree with TRBD2. Germline loops: CDR1 SGHNT, CDR2 YYREEE (reference sequence). The CDR3 totals 15 residues. V lost 4 bases and J lost 2; bases outside the gene matches: 7. CDR3 nucleotides: TGTGCCAGCAGCGTCGGGACTACCCTCACAGATACGCAGTATTTT. It specifies CASSVGTTLTDTQYF.

This rearrangement joins TRBV18 to TRBJ1-1; D is uncertain. Trimming pared 3 bases from V and 1 base from J, leaving 15 bases between. Germline CDR1 reads KGHSH; CDR2 reads LQKENI. The CDR3 has 16 amino acids. DNA for the CDR3: TGTGCCAGCTCACCTCCGAGCCGGGCCGAGAACACTGAAGCTTTCTTT. Its translation is CASSPPSRAENTEAFF.

V usage is TRBV5-1 and J usage is TRBJ2-7; D unresolved. Germline V gene data show CDR1 as SGHRS and CDR2 as YFSETQ. The V and J ends lost 0 bases and 4 bases respectively, with 14 bases between them. This CDR3 is 15 amino acids long. The CDR3 loop is CASSLALAERYEQYF. CDR3 coding DNA: TGCGCCAGCAGCTTGGCCCTGGCAGAGCGTTACGAGCAGTACTTC.

This chain uses TRBV6-1 with TRBJ2-1, with TRBD2 matching 12 bases. CDR1 and CDR2 (germline): MNHNS, SASEGT. This CDR3 contains 16 residues. Trimming cost V 2 bases and J 10 bases; bases outside gene matches: 9. DNA for the CDR3: TGTGCCAGCAGTGAATTCGCTAGCGGGAGGGCCCGGGAGCAGTTCTTC. It specifies CASSEFASGRAREQFF.

This chain joins TRBV14 and TRBJ1-4; no reliable D call. CDR1 is SGHDN and CDR2 is FVKESK in the germline V gene. This CDR3 comprises 13 residues. V lost 3 bases and J 6 bases, leaving 8 bases between the germline ends. CDR3 bases: TGTGCCAGCAGCCAGGGCCTCTATGAAAAACTGTTTTTT. It translates to CASSQGLYEKLFF.

This clone was picked up a small number of times. This chain's CDR3 is CASSQATGGLISGNTIYF. DNA for the CDR3: TGCGCCAGCAGCCAAGCTACAGGGGGACTGATATCTGGAAACACCATATATTTT. This chain links TRBV4-3 with TRBJ1-3, with 8 bases fitting TRBD1. CDR3 length: 18 amino acids. V lost 1 base to trimming and J lost 1 base; unmatched junction nucleotides: 9. Germline V gene data show CDR1 as LGHNA and CDR2 as YSLEER.

This chain uses TRBV18 with TRBJ2-1; D is ambiguous. V was pared by 2 bases and J by 3 bases, with 8 bases between. From germline, CDR1 is KGHSH and CDR2 LQKENI. CDR3 length: 14 amino acids. The CDR3 here is CASSPEKVYNEQFF. CDR3 bases: TGTGCCAGCTCACCAGAAAAGGTCTACAATGAGCAGTTCTTC. The full variable domain, rest sourced from reference TRBV18 and TRBJ2-1, is NAGVMQNPRHLVRRRGQEARLRCSPMKGHSHVYWYRQLPEEGLKFMVYLQKENIIDESGMPKERFSAEFPKEGPSILRIQQVVRGDSAAYFCASSPEKVYNEQFFGPGTRLTVL.

The chain links TRBV6-1 to TRBJ1-4; no firm D call. V dropped 4 bases and J dropped 7 bases, with 13 bases sitting between them. Germline assignment: CDR1 MNHNS and CDR2 SASEGT. This CDR3 has 14 amino acids. The CDR3 loop reads CASSVPGRGEKLFF. The CDR3 region has the DNA TGTGCCAGCAGTGTGCCCGGACGAGGTGAAAAACTGTTTTTT.

This clone was seen just once. The V gene is TRBV18, the J gene TRBJ1-1, with D unclear. Germline V gives CDR1 KGHSH, CDR2 LQKENI. V lost 3 bases and J 5 bases, leaving 10 bases between the germline ends. This CDR3 has 13 amino acids. The CDR3 DNA reads as TGTGCCAGCTCACCGTCTGAGGTGACTGAAGCTTTCTTT. Amino acids: CASSPSEVTEAFF.

The chain couples TRBV27 to TRBJ2-7; perhaps D is TRBD1 or TRBD2 (7 bases each). The germline V gene encodes CDR1 MNHEY and CDR2 SMNVEV (reference sequence). Between the trimmed V and J ends, which lost 8 bases and 6 bases, there was a span of 20 bases. This CDR3 spans 14 amino acids. CDR3 amino acids: CASGQRGQYTEQYF. The DNA for the CDR3 is TGTGCCAGCGGACAGCGGGGACAGTACACCGAGCAGTACTTC.

The chain recombines TRBV6-5 with TRBJ2-2; TRBD2 is a possible D gene (6 bases). V was clipped by 2 bases and J by 4 bases, with 11 bases between them. Looked up from germline, CDR1 is MNHEY and CDR2 is SVGAGI. The CDR3 covers 15 residues. As DNA, the CDR3 is TGTGCCAGCAGTTACGAGCTAGCGAGCACCGGGGAGCTGTTTTTT. It translates to CASSYELASTGELFF.

V gene TRBV5-1 combines with J gene TRBJ2-5; 7 bases match TRBD2. V gave up 4 bases and J gave up 1 base; unmatched junction bases: 7. Germline V gives CDR1 SGHRS, CDR2 YFSETQ. The CDR3 length is 15 residues. CDR3 in DNA: TGCGCCAGCAGCATTATTTCTAGCGGCCAAGAGACCCAGTACTTC. This gives the protein CASSIISSGQETQYF. Looking up the rest from reference TRBV5-1 and TRBJ2-5 gives the full variable domain: KAGVTQTPRYLIKTRGQQVTLSCSPISGHRSVSWYQQTPGQGLQFLFEYFSETQRNKGNFPGRFSGRQFSNSRSEMNVSTLELGDSALYLCASSIISSGQETQYFGPGTRLLVL.

The chain combines TRBV2 with TRBJ1-3; 7 bases map to TRBD1. Germline V lookup: CDR1 SNHLY, CDR2 FYNNEI. After removal of 6 bases from V and 0 bases from J, the junction contained 5 bases not matched to a gene. The CDR3 covers 15 residues. This CDR3 is CASRRQGSSGNTIYF. DNA for the CDR3: TGTGCCAGCAGACGACAGGGTTCCTCTGGAAACACCATATATTTT.

The rearrangement uses TRBV5-1 and TRBJ2-1; 10 bases are shared with TRBD2. Looked up from germline, CDR1 is SGHRS and CDR2 is YFSETQ. The CDR3 spans 15 residues. V shed 1 base and J 7 bases; nucleotides not matched to a gene: 5. CDR3 protein: CASSLNSGRANEQFF. CDR3 in DNA: TGCGCCAGCAGCTTGAACAGCGGGAGGGCTAATGAGCAGTTCTTC.

V and J are TRBV5-6 and TRBJ2-1, with TRBD1 matching over 9 bases. V trimming: 4 bases; J trimming: 7 bases; junction bases outside the gene matches: 12. The CDR3 totals 16 residues. Germline-derived CDR1 and CDR2 are SGHDT and YYEEEE. CDR3: CASSPGWTGAKNEQFF. For the CDR3, the DNA is TGTGCCAGCAGCCCTGGGTGGACAGGGGCTAAAAATGAGCAGTTCTTC.

This sequence joins TRBV6-1 and TRBJ2-3, with D possibly TRBD1 on 5 matching bases. The ends were cut back, 10 bases at V and 4 bases at J, with 18 bases in the middle. The CDR3 is 14 residues long. Germline V gene data show CDR1 as MNHNS and CDR2 as SASEGT. CDR3 in DNA: TGTGCCATCCTCCTAGGGGCTATAGCAGATACGCAGTATTTT. Translation: CAILLGAIADTQYF.

The chain couples TRBV19 to TRBJ2-2; 10 nucleotides line up with TRBD1. The CDR3 consists of 16 residues. J lost 6 bases, V lost 4 bases, and 8 bases had no gene match. Looked up from germline, CDR1 is LNHDA and CDR2 is SQIVND (reference sequence). This CDR3 is CASSREGQGRPGELFF. CDR3 nucleotides: TGTGCCAGTAGTAGGGAGGGACAGGGGAGGCCCGGGGAGCTGTTTTTT.

The chain is built from TRBV18 and TRBJ1-5; possible D gene TRBD1, 5 bases. Trimming left V 4 bases short and J 0 bases short, with 22 bases between. From germline, CDR1 is KGHSH and CDR2 LQKENI. CDR3 length equals 19 residues. The CDR3 sequence: CASSQDLGRGGASNQPQHF. The CDR3 region has the DNA TGTGCCAGCTCACAAGATTTAGGTCGGGGAGGGGCTAGCAATCAGCCCCAGCATTTT.